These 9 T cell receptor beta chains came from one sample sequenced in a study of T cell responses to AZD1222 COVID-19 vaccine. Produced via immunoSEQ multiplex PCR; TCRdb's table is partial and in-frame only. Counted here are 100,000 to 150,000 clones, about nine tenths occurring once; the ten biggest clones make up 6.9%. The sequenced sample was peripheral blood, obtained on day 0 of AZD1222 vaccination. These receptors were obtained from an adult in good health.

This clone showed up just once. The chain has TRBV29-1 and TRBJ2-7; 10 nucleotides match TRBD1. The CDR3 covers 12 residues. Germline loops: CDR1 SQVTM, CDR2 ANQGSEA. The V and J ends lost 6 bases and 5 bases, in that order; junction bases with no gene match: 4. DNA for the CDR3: TGCAGCGTCGTCGGGACAGGGGACGAGCAGTACTTC. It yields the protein CSVVGTGDEQYF.

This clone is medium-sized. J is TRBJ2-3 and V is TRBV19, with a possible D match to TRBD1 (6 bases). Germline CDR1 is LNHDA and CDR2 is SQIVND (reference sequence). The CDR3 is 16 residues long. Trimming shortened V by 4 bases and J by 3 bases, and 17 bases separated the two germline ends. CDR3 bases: TGTGCCAGTAGTACCAGACAGGCCTACGGGACAGATACGCAGTATTTT. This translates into CASSTRQAYGTDTQYF.

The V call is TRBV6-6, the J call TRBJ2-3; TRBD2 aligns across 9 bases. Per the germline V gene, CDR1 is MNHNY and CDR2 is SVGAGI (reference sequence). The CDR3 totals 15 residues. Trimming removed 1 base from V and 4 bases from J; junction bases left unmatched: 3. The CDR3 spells CASSYWRGGADTQYF. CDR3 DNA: TGTGCCAGCAGTTACTGGCGGGGGGGCGCAGATACGCAGTATTTT.

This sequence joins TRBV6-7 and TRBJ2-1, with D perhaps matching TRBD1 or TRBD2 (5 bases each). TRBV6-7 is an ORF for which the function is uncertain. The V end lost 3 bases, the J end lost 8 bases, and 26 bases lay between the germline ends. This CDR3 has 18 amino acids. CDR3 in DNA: TGTGCCAGCAGTTATTGGGGAGAGCCGGGACGGGAACGCGATGAGCAGTTCTTC. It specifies CASSYWGEPGRERDEQFF.

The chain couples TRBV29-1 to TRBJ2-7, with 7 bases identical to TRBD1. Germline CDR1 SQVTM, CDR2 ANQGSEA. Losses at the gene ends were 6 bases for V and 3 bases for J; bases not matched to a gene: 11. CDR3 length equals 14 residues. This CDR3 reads CSVAPGQALYEQYF. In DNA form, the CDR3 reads TGCAGCGTAGCCCCTGGACAGGCCCTCTACGAGCAGTACTTC.

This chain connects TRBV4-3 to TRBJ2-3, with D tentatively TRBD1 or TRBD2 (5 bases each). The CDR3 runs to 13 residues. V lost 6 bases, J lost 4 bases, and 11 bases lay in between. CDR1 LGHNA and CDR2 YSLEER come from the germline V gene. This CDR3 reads CASSRLGADTQYF. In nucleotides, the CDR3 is TGCGCCAGCAGTCGATTGGGGGCAGATACGCAGTATTTT.

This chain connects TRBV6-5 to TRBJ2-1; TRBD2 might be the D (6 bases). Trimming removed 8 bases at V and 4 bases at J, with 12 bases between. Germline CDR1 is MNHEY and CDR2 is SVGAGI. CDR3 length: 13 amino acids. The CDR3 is CASATRAYNEQFF. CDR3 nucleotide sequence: TGTGCCAGCGCGACTAGAGCTTACAATGAGCAGTTCTTC.

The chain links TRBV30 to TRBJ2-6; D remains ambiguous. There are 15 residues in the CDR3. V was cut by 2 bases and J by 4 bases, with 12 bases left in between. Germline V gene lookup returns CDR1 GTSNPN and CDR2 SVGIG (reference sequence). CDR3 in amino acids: CAWSRFSPGANVLTF. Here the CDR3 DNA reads TGTGCCTGGAGTAGGTTCTCTCCGGGGGCCAACGTCCTGACTTTC. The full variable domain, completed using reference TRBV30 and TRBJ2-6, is SQTIHQWPATLVQPVGSPLSLECTVEGTSNPNLYWYRQAAGRGLQLLFYSVGIGQISSEVPQNLSASRPQDRQFILSSKKLLLSDSGFYLCAWSRFSPGANVLTFGAGSRLTVL.

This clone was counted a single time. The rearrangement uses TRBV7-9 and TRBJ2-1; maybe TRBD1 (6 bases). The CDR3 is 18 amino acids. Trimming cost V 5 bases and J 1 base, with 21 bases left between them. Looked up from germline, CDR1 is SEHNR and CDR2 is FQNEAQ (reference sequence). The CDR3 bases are TGTGCCAGCAGCGCTTCAAGGGGGACACAACAATCCTACAATGAGCAGTTCTTC. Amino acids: CASSASRGTQQSYNEQFF.